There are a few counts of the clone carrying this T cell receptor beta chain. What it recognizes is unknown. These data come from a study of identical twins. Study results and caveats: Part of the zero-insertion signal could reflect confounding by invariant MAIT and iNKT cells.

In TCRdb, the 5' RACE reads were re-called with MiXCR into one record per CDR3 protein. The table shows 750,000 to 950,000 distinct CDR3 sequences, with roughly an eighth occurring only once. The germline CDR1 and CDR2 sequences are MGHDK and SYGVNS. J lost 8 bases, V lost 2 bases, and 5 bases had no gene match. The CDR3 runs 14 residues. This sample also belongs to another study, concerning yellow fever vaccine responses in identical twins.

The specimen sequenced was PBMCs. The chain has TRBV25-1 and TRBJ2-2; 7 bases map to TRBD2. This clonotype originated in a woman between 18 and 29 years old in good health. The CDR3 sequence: CASSELASGGELFF. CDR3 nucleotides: TGTGCCAGCAGTGAACTGGCTAGCGGTGGGGAGCTGTTTTTT.